The sequence of this T cell receptor beta chain was determined in a study of cytomegalovirus exposure and HLA in healthy donors. Whole-study results and caveats: Researchers reported that a few CMV-associated chains were confirmed in vitro as CMV antigen-specific.

Regarding this clone: Its specificity is not known.

V was cut by 5 bases and J by 2 bases, with 18 bases left in between. CDR3 length equals 16 residues. The germline CDR1 and CDR2 sequences are SQVTM and ANQGSEA. PCR amplification relied on 60 Vbeta primers (plus 13 Jbeta primers). Sequencing was performed with immunoSEQ multiplex PCR; in TCRdb, only in-frame clones are kept and a portion is missing. The profile shows 120,000 to 150,000 clones, 73% of them singletons. The chain employs TRBV29-1 and TRBJ2-2, with D maybe TRBD1 (5 bases). This clonotype was sampled from a human donor in good health. The sequenced material came from PBMCs. This CDR3 is CSVHRVRASNTGELFF. In DNA form, the CDR3 reads TGCAGCGTTCATAGGGTCAGGGCCTCAAACACCGGGGAGCTGTTTTTT.